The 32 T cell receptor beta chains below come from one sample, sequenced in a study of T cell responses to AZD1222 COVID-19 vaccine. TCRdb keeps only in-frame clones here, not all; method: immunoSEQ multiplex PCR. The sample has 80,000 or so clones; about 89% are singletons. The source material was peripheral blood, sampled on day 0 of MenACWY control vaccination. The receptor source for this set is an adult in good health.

The CDR3 coding sequence is TGTGCCAGCTCCACCGGAGGGGCAACCTGGATATATGGCTACACCTTC. It specifies CASSTGGATWIYGYTF. The rearrangement uses TRBV18 and TRBJ1-2; maybe TRBD1 (5 bases). V was cut by 6 bases and J by 5 bases, with 22 bases left in between. Germline values: CDR1 KGHSH, CDR2 LQKENI. CDR3 length equals 16 residues.

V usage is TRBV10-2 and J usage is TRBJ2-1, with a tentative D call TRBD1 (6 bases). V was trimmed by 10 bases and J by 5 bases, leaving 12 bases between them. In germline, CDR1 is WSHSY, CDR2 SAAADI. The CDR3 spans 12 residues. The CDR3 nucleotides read TGCGCCATCGGACAGCTTGACAATGAGCAGTTCTTC. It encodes CAIGQLDNEQFF.

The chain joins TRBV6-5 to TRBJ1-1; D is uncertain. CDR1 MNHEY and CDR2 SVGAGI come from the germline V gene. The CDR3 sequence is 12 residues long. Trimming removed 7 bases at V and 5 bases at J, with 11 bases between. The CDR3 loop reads CASTRVGTEAFF. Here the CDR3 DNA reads TGTGCCAGCACTAGGGTAGGGACTGAAGCTTTCTTT.

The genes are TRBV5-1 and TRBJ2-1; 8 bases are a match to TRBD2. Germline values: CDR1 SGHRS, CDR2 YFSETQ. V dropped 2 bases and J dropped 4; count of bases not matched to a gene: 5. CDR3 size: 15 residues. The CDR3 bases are TGCGCCAGCAGCTTCTACGGGAGGGAATACAATGAGCAGTTCTTC. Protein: CASSFYGREYNEQFF.

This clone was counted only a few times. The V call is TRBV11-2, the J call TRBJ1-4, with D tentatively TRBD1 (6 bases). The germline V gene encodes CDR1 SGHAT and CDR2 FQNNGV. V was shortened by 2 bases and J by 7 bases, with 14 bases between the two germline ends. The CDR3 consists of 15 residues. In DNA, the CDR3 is TGTGCCAGCAGCTTAATGGGGGGCGTGGGTGAAAAACTGTTTTTT. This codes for CASSLMGGVGEKLFF.

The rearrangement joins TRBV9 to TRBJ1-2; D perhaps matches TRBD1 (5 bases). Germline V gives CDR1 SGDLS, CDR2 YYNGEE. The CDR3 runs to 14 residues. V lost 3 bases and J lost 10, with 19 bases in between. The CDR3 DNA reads TGTGCCAGCAGCGGGGGCCCCGGTGGTGGGCACTACACCTTC. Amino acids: CASSGGPGGGHYTF.

The CDR3 nucleotides are TGCGCCAGCAGCTCCCCCTTTCTGGGCGCTGAAGCTTTCTTT. It translates to CASSSPFLGAEAFF. The J gene is TRBJ1-1, the V gene TRBV5-1; D gene ambiguous. The CDR3 totals 14 residues. The V end was cut by 3 bases, the J end by 6 bases, with 15 bases between. The germline CDR1 and CDR2 sequences are SGHRS and YFSETQ.

In DNA, the CDR3 is TGTGCCAGCAGCTTATCGTCGGTGGGGACCAAAAACATTCAGTACTTC. It yields the protein CASSLSSVGTKNIQYF. This sequence joins TRBV13 and TRBJ2-4; no clear D. The CDR3 covers 16 residues. Trimming took off 2 bases at V and 2 bases at J, with 13 bases between the two ends. Germline assignment: CDR1 PRHDT and CDR2 FYEKMQ (reference sequence).

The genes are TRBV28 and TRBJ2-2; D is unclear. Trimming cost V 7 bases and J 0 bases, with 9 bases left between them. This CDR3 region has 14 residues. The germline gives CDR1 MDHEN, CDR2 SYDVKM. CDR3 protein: CASMQGANTGELFF. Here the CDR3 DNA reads TGTGCCAGCATGCAAGGCGCGAACACCGGGGAGCTGTTTTTT.

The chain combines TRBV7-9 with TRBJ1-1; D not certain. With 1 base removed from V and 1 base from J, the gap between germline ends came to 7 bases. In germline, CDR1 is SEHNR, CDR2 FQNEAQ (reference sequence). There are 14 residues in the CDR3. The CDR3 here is CASSLGAGNTEAFF. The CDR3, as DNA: TGTGCCAGCAGCTTAGGGGCGGGGAACACTGAAGCTTTCTTT.

The CDR3 DNA is TGTGCCAGCAGCCGGGACAGATACAATGAGCAGTTCTTC. Translating it yields CASSRDRYNEQFF. The rearrangement joins TRBV11-2 to TRBJ2-1, with TRBD1 matching 7 bases. CDR1 is SGHAT and CDR2 is FQNNGV in the germline V gene. The CDR3 runs 13 residues. With 5 bases clipped from V and 4 bases from J, the junction kept 2 bases outside the gene matches. Full variable domain (rest looked up from reference TRBV11-2 and TRBJ2-1): EAGVAQSPRYKIIEKRQSVAFWCNPISGHATLYWYQQILGQGPKLLIQFQNNGVVDDSQLPKDRFSAERLKGVDSTLKIQPAKLEDSAVYLCASSRDRYNEQFFGPGTRLTVL.

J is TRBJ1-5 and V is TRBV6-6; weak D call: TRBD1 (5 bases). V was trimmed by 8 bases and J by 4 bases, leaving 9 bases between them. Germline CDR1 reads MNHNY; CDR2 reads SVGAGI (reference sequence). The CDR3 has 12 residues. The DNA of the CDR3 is TGTGCCAGCGGGGGTTTTAATCAGCCCCAGCATTTT. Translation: CASGGFNQPQHF.

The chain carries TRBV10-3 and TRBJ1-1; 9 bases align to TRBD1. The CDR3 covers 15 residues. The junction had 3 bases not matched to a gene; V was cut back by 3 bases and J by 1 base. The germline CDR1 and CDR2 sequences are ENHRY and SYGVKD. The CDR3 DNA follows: TGTGCCATCAGTGAACAGGGGGCCCCGAACACTGAAGCTTTCTTT. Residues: CAISEQGAPNTEAFF.

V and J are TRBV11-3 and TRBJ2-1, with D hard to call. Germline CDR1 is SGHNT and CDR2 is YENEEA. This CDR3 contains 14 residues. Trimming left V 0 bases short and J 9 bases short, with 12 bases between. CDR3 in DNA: TGTGCCAGCAGCTTAGATCATGTAGTGGGTGAGCAGTTCTTC. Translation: CASSLDHVVGEQFF.

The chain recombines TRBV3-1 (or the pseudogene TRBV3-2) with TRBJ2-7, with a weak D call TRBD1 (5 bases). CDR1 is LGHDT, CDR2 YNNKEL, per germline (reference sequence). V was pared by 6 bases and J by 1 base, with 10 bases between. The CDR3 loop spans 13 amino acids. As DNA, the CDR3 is TGTGCCAGCAGGGCAGGGTGGTCCTACGAGCAGTACTTC. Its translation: CASRAGWSYEQYF.

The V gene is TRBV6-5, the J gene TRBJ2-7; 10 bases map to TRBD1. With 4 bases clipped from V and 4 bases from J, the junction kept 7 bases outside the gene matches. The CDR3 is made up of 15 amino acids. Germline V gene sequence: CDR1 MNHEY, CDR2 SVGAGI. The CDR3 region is CASSFQGQGYYEQYF. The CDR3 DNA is TGTGCCAGCAGTTTTCAGGGACAGGGGTATTACGAGCAGTACTTC.

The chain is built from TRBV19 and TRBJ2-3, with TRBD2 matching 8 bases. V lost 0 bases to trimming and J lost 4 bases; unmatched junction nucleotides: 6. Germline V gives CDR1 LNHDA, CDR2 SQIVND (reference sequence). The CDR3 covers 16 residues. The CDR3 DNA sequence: TGTGCCAGTAGTATAGAAGGGGTGACTAGCGCAGATACGCAGTATTTT. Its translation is CASSIEGVTSADTQYF. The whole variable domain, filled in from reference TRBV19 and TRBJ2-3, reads DGGITQSPKYLFRKEGQNVTLSCEQNLNHDAMYWYRQDPGQGLRLIYYSQIVNDFQKGDIAEGYSVSREKKESFPLTVTSAQKNPTAFYLCASSIEGVTSADTQYFGPGTRLTVL.

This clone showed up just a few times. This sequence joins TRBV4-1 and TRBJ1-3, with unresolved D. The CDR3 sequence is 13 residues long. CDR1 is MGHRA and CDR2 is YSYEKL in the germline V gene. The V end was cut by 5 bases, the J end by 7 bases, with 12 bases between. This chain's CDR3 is CASSSRAGNTIYF. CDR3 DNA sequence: TGCGCCAGCAGCTCGAGGGCGGGCAACACCATATATTTT.

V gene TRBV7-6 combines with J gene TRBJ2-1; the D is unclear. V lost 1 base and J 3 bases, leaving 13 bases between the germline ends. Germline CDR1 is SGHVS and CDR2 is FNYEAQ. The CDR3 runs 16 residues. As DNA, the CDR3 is TGTGCCAGCAGCTTAGTTAGAGGACCAAACTACAATGAGCAGTTCTTC. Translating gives CASSLVRGPNYNEQFF.

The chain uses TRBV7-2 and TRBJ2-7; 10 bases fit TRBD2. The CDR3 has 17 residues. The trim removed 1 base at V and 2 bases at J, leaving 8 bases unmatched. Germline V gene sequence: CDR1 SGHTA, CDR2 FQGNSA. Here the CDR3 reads CASSLDYSGRPTYEQYF. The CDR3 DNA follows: TGTGCCAGCAGCTTAGATTATAGCGGGAGGCCCACCTACGAGCAGTACTTC.

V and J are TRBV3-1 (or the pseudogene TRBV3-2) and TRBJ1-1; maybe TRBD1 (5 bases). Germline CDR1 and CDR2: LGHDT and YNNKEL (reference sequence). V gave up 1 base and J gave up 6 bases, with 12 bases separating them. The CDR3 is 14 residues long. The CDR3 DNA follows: TGTGCCAGCAGCCAAGTCGGGGGGAAGGCTGAAGCTTTCTTT. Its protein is CASSQVGGKAEAFF.

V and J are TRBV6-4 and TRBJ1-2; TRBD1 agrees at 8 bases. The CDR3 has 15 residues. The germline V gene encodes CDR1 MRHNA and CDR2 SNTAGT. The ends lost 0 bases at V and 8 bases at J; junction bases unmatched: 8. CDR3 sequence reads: CASSDSRGPDGGYTF. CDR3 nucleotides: TGTGCCAGCAGTGACTCCAGGGGGCCAGACGGGGGCTACACCTTC.

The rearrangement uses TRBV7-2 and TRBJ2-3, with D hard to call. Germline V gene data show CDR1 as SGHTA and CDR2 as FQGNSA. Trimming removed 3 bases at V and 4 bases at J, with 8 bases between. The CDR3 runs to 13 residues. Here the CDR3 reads CASSLRVPDTQYF. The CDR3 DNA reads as TGTGCCAGCAGCTTGCGCGTCCCAGATACGCAGTATTTT.

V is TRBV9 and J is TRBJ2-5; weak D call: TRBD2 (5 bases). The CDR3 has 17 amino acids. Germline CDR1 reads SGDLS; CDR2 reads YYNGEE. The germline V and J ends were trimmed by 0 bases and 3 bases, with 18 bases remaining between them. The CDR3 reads CASSVDPVGSVKETQYF. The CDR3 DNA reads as TGTGCCAGCAGCGTAGATCCAGTAGGGAGCGTTAAAGAGACCCAGTACTTC. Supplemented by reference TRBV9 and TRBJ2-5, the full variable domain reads DSGVTQTPKHLITATGQRVTLRCSPRSGDLSVYWYQQSLDQGLQFLIQYYNGEERAKGNILERFSAQQFPDLHSELNLSSLELGDSALYFCASSVDPVGSVKETQYFGPGTRLLVL.

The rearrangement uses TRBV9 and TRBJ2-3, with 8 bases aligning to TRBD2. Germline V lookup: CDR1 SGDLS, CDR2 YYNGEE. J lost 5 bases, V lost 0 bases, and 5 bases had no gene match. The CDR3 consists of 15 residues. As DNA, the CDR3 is TGTGCCAGCAGCGTAGCCGGGAGGGCCGGAGATACGCAGTATTTT. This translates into CASSVAGRAGDTQYF.

Written as DNA, the CDR3 is TGTGCCAGCAGTTCCGGGACAGGGGGCGCGGTAAGCAATCAGCCCCAGCATTTT. Protein product: CASSSGTGGAVSNQPQHF. The chain employs TRBV6-2 or TRBV6-3 and TRBJ1-5; 12 nucleotides align to TRBD1. Per germline, CDR1 MNHEY and CDR2 SVGEGT. Losses at the gene ends were 4 bases for V and 1 base for J; bases not matched to a gene: 8. There are 18 residues in the CDR3.

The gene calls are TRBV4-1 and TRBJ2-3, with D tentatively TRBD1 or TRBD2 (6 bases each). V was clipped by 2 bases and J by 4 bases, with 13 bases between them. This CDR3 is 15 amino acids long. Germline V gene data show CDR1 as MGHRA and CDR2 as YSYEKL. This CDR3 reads CASSQPAEGADTQYF. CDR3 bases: TGCGCCAGCAGCCAACCAGCGGAGGGGGCAGATACGCAGTATTTT.

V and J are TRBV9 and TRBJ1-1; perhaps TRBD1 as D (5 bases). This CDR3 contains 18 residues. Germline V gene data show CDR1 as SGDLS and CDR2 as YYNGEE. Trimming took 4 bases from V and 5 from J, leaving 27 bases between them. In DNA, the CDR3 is TGTGCCAGCAGCCCCCCCCTACGAGGGTGGGGGGGTATAACTGAAGCTTTCTTT. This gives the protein CASSPPLRGWGGITEAFF.

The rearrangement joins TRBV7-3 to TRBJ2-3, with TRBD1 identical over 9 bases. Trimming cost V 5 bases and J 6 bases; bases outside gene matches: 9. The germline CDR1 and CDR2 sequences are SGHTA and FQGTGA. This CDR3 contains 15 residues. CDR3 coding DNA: TGTGCCAGCAGCCCGACAGGGGGTTATAGTGATACGCAGTATTTT. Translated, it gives CASSPTGGYSDTQYF.

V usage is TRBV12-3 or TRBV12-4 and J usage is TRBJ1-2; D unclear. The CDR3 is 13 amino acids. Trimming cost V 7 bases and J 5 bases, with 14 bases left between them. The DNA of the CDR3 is TGTGCCAGCACCCAGAGAGTGTCGTATGGCTACACCTTC. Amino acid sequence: CASTQRVSYGYTF.

CDR3 protein: CASSLRESGNTGELFF. The CDR3 region has the DNA TGTGCCAGCAGCTTACGGGAGAGCGGGAACACCGGGGAGCTGTTTTTT. The rearrangement links TRBV7-9 to TRBJ2-2, with D possibly matching TRBD2 (6 bases). The CDR3 runs to 16 residues. Trimming removed 2 bases from V and 1 base from J, with 11 bases in between. Per the germline V gene, CDR1 is SEHNR and CDR2 is FQNEAQ (reference sequence).

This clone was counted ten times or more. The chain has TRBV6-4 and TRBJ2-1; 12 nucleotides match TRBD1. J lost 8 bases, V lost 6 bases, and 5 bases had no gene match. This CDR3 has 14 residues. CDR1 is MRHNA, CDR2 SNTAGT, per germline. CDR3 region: CASSGTGGTDEQFF. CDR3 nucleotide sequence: TGTGCCAGCAGCGGGACAGGGGGCACCGATGAGCAGTTCTTC.